This TCR beta chain was captured in a study of human T cells and chemical hapten exposure. Study findings and constraints: Among expanded TCRs, significantly more large CDR3 similarity clusters formed than among controls.

Time point denoted: patch test 1, 2 weeks after DPC sensitization. Treatment denoted: therapeutic diphenylcyclopropenone sensitization with weekly scalp DPC. Per the original data handling: Sample TCR counts, which ranged from roughly 23,224 to 750,000, had a median of 95,638. MiXCR was run by TCRdb on the RACE reads, yielding one entry per CDR3 protein. The V and J calls, along with clone size, are taken from TCRdb and not from the paper's own processing. The repertoire includes 79,000 or so distinct CDR3 sequences, 10% of them detected once, and more than 1.1% sits in the top ten. This clonotype was seen many times. What it recognizes is unknown. Germline loops: CDR1 KGHSH, CDR2 LQKENI. With 5 bases clipped from V and 0 bases from J, the junction kept 10 bases outside the gene matches. The length of the CDR3 is 17 residues.

Sequencing was performed on whole blood, taken in connection with sensitization to the hapten diphenylcyclopropenone (DPC). The chain carries TRBV18 and TRBJ1-5; 7 nucleotides match TRBD1. The sequence was obtained from a woman in her 50s with alopecia areata. Some clones in this sample may be carry-over from other donors' samples. The CDR3 reads CASSTTLNRGSNQPQHF. DNA of the CDR3: TGTGCCAGCTCAACAACGCTTAACAGGGGTAGCAATCAGCCCCAGCATTTT.